One and the same sample provided the 26 T cell receptor beta chains below, sequenced in a study of blood T cell repertoires in COVID-19. TCRdb keeps only in-frame clones here, not all; method: immunoSEQ multiplex PCR. The sample has approximately 130,000 clones; around 79% are singletons. Sequenced material: peripheral blood. These TCRs come from a man aged 80 or over with acute or convalescent COVID-19.

The chain couples TRBV5-4 to TRBJ2-7, with D possibly being TRBD1 (7 bases). With 2 bases removed from V and 7 bases from J, the gap between germline ends came to 16 bases. Germline lookup yields CDR1 SGHNT and CDR2 YYREEE (reference sequence). CDR3 length equals 14 residues. As DNA, the CDR3 is TGTGCCAGCAGCTTTGTTGGAGGGGGCGAGGAGCAGTACTTC. The encoded protein is CASSFVGGGEEQYF.

V and J are TRBV5-1 and TRBJ1-2; 9 bases fit TRBD1. CDR1 and CDR2 from the germline V gene are SGHRS and YFSETQ. This CDR3 region has 14 residues. Trimming removed 5 bases from V and 4 bases from J; junction bases left unmatched: 6. The CDR3 coding sequence is TGCGCCAGCAGGAGGACAGGGGATAGCTATGGCTACACCTTC. Translated: CASRRTGDSYGYTF.

The V call is TRBV27, the J call TRBJ1-1, with 7 bases identical to TRBD1. After removal of 6 bases from V and 1 base from J, the junction contained 8 bases not matched to a gene. CDR3 length: 15 residues. Looked up from germline, CDR1 is MNHEY and CDR2 is SMNVEV (reference sequence). The DNA of the CDR3 is TGTGCCAGCAGCAAGAGGGGACAGAAGAACACTGAAGCTTTCTTT. Translation: CASSKRGQKNTEAFF.

The V gene is TRBV6-5, the J gene TRBJ2-2; TRBD1 agrees at 9 bases. Germline V gene lookup returns CDR1 MNHEY and CDR2 SVGAGI. The CDR3 has 16 amino acids. V shed 0 bases and J 5 bases; nucleotides not matched to a gene: 4. The CDR3 region has the DNA TGTGCCAGCAGTTACTCGAGGACAGGGGAAACCGGGGAGCTGTTTTTT. Protein sequence: CASSYSRTGETGELFF.

This clone turned up a few times. The CDR3 DNA sequence: TGTGCCAGCAGCACTCGGACAGGGGGCGGTTCGAACACCGGGGAGCTGTTTTTT. It encodes CASSTRTGGGSNTGELFF. The V gene is TRBV9, the J gene TRBJ2-2, with TRBD1 matching 11 bases. J gave up 0 bases and V 4 bases, and 8 bases lay outside the gene matches. The CDR3 length is 18 residues. The germline CDR1 and CDR2 sequences are SGDLS and YYNGEE.

The rearrangement links TRBV11-2 to TRBJ2-5; 10 bases match TRBD2. Germline values: CDR1 SGHAT, CDR2 FQNNGV. V lost 3 bases and J lost 5; bases outside the gene matches: 12. This CDR3 is built from 17 residues. The CDR3 here is CASSFTPAGGPWETQYF. The CDR3 DNA is TGTGCCAGCAGCTTCACCCCAGCGGGGGGGCCTTGGGAGACCCAGTACTTC.

The chain has TRBV7-2 and TRBJ2-2; 7 bases match TRBD2. V lost 5 bases, J lost 6 bases, and 3 bases stayed unmatched. The CDR3 length is 13 residues. The V gene's germline CDR1 is SGHTA and CDR2 FQGNSA. CDR3 sequence (DNA): TGTGCCAGCAGCATCGCGGGGGCCGGGGAGCTGTTTTTT. As protein: CASSIAGAGELFF. The full variable domain, its missing parts supplied by reference TRBV7-2 and TRBJ2-2, is GAGVSQSPSNKVTEKGKDVELRCDPISGHTALYWYRQSLGQGLEFLIYFQGNSAPDKSGLPSDRFSAERTGGSVSTLTIQRTQQEDSAVYLCASSIAGAGELFFGEGSRLTVL.

The DNA of the CDR3 is TGTGCCAGCAGCCTGGACTGGAATTCACCCCTCCACTTT. It translates to CASSLDWNSPLHF. The chain is built from TRBV5-5 and TRBJ1-6; D remains ambiguous. Germline-derived CDR1 and CDR2 are SGHKS and YYEKEE (reference sequence). Trimming stripped 4 bases from V and 7 bases from J, with 9 bases between. The CDR3 loop spans 13 amino acids.

This clone was counted between two and nine times. V gene TRBV2 combines with J gene TRBJ1-3, with D tentatively TRBD1 (5 bases). V dropped 6 bases and J dropped 2 bases, with 14 bases sitting between them. Germline CDR1 and CDR2: SNHLY and FYNNEI. There are 15 residues in the CDR3. The CDR3: CASRPGSVAGNTIYF. The CDR3 region has the DNA TGTGCCAGCAGGCCAGGGTCTGTTGCTGGAAACACCATATATTTT.

The rearrangement links TRBV6-5 to TRBJ1-2; 11 positions match TRBD1. CDR1 and CDR2 from the germline V gene are MNHEY and SVGAGI. Losses at the gene ends were 5 bases for V and 4 bases for J; bases not matched to a gene: 6. The CDR3 has 15 residues. CDR3 DNA sequence: TGTGCCAGCAGTACTTCCGGGACAGGGGGCTATGGCTACACCTTC. This translates into CASSTSGTGGYGYTF.

The chain's CDR3 is CASSIQESSYNEQFF. The CDR3 DNA follows: TGTGCCAGCAGCATACAGGAGAGCTCCTACAATGAGCAGTTCTTC. The gene calls are TRBV7-6 and TRBJ2-1; D is possibly TRBD1 (5 bases). The CDR3 has 15 amino acids. V lost 5 bases and J 0 bases, leaving 11 bases between the germline ends. Germline V gene data show CDR1 as SGHVS and CDR2 as FNYEAQ. The full variable domain, rest sourced from reference TRBV7-6 and TRBJ2-1, is GAGVSQSPRYKVTKRGQDVALRCDPISGHVSLYWYRQALGQGPEFLTYFNYEAQQDKSGLPNDRFSAERPEGSISTLTIQRTEQRDSAMYRCASSIQESSYNEQFFGPGTRLTVL.

The chain couples TRBV15 to TRBJ2-1, with D possibly matching TRBD2 (6 bases). The length of the CDR3 is 15 residues. Deletions cut 0 bases from V and 0 bases from J, with 6 bases between. CDR1 is LNHNV and CDR2 is YYDKDF in the germline V gene (reference sequence). CDR3: CATSRETSSYNEQFF. Here the CDR3 DNA reads TGTGCCACCAGCAGAGAGACTAGCTCCTACAATGAGCAGTTCTTC.

The rearrangement joins TRBV30 to TRBJ1-5; D gene unclear. This CDR3 spans 14 amino acids. V lost 0 bases and J lost 3, with 9 bases in between. The germline gives CDR1 GTSNPN, CDR2 SVGIG (reference sequence). The CDR3 sequence is CAWSVLQVNQPQHF. As DNA, the CDR3 is TGTGCCTGGAGTGTACTCCAGGTCAATCAGCCCCAGCATTTT.

This clone was counted only a few times. This chain links TRBV20-1 with TRBJ1-2, with TRBD1 matching 7 bases. The CDR3 is 15 amino acids. The junction had 9 bases not matched to a gene; V was cut back by 3 bases and J by 2 bases. Germline V gene lookup returns CDR1 DFQATT and CDR2 SNEGSKA (reference sequence). CDR3 sequence (DNA): TGCAGTGCTAGTTTTGTTCGGGGACAGAACTATGGCTACACCTTC. Translating gives CSASFVRGQNYGYTF.

V and J are TRBV4-1 and TRBJ2-1; 9 bases are a match to TRBD2. Germline CDR1 reads MGHRA; CDR2 reads YSYEKL. The CDR3 has 16 amino acids. The junction had 8 bases not matched to a gene; V was cut back by 4 bases and J by 4 bases. In nucleotides, the CDR3 is TGCGCCAGCAGCCCCGATCCTAGCGGGGAGTACAATGAGCAGTTCTTC. This translates into CASSPDPSGEYNEQFF.

The chain recombines TRBV5-1 with TRBJ1-4; TRBD1 agrees at 7 bases. The CDR3 is made up of 15 amino acids. The germline gives CDR1 SGHRS, CDR2 YFSETQ. V lost 0 bases to trimming and J lost 3 bases; unmatched junction nucleotides: 2. CDR3 sequence reads: CASSLEQGSNEKLFF. The DNA of the CDR3 is TGCGCCAGCAGCTTGGAACAGGGGTCTAATGAAAAACTGTTTTTT.

The rearrangement uses TRBV28 and TRBJ1-1; 10 nucleotides align to TRBD1. From germline, CDR1 is MDHEN and CDR2 SYDVKM. This CDR3 has 18 residues. V trimming: 5 bases; J trimming: 4 bases; junction bases outside the gene matches: 16. In DNA, the CDR3 is TGTGCCAGCAGTCCGCAACGTAGGACAGGGGGAGGTACCACTGAAGCTTTCTTT. Translation: CASSPQRRTGGGTTEAFF.

The rearrangement joins TRBV5-1 to TRBJ1-1; no clear D gene. Germline CDR1 reads SGHRS; CDR2 reads YFSETQ. This CDR3 has 13 residues. Trimming stripped 5 bases from V and 0 bases from J, with 8 bases between. The CDR3 is CASRSGLNTEAFF. DNA for the CDR3: TGCGCCAGCAGATCAGGTCTGAACACTGAAGCTTTCTTT.

The chain joins TRBV6-5 to TRBJ2-7; TRBD1 aligns across 8 bases. The germline V gene encodes CDR1 MNHEY and CDR2 SVGAGI. The CDR3 runs to 13 residues. V was clipped by 6 bases and J by 7 bases; unmatched bases: 8. In DNA, the CDR3 is TGTGCCAGCAGGAATCAGGGGGCAGGGGAGCAGTACTTC. This translates into CASRNQGAGEQYF.

This clone was seen repeatedly, ten times or more. The chain employs TRBV7-2 and TRBJ1-6; tentatively, D is TRBD1 (6 bases). Per germline, CDR1 SGHTA and CDR2 FQGNSA. The V and J ends lost 8 bases and 10 bases respectively, with 18 bases between them. The CDR3 has 14 residues. The CDR3 DNA reads as TGTGCCAGCCGCCCAACGACAGGAACCTCACCCCTCCACTTT. Protein sequence: CASRPTTGTSPLHF. Complete variable domain (other parts from reference TRBV7-2 and TRBJ1-6): GAGVSQSPSNKVTEKGKDVELRCDPISGHTALYWYRQSLGQGLEFLIYFQGNSAPDKSGLPSDRFSAERTGGSVSTLTIQRTQQEDSAVYLCASRPTTGTSPLHFGNGTRLTVT.

This clone was counted a single time. The CDR3 region is CASSPGAGRQETQYF. In DNA form, the CDR3 reads TGTGCCAGCAGCCCGGGCGCGGGGCGACAAGAGACCCAGTACTTC. The V call is TRBV7-9, the J call TRBJ2-5; a possible D gene is TRBD2 (6 bases). V was cut by 5 bases and J by 2 bases, with 15 bases left in between. This CDR3 contains 15 residues. Germline V CDR1 and CDR2: SEHNR, FQNEAQ (reference sequence).

The rearrangement uses TRBV7-3 and TRBJ2-1, with D maybe TRBD2 (9 bases). The CDR3 loop spans 16 amino acids. Germline CDR1 is SGHTA and CDR2 is FQGTGA. V lost 3 bases to trimming and J lost 11 bases, with 23 bases between them. CDR3 DNA sequence: TGTGCCAGCAGCTTCAGCCCAGCGGGGGGACAGGATAAGCAGTTCTTC. It codes for CASSFSPAGGQDKQFF.

This clone appeared a single time. This CDR3 reads CASTLQGSRGTEEQFF. CDR3 DNA sequence: TGTGCCAGCACCTTACAGGGGTCAAGGGGAACAGAGGAGCAGTTCTTC. V is TRBV28 and J is TRBJ2-1; 7 nucleotides align to TRBD1. Germline V gene sequence: CDR1 MDHEN, CDR2 SYDVKM. The CDR3 length is 16 residues. Trimming took 7 bases from V and 10 from J; bases not matched to a gene: 19.

The V gene is TRBV5-1, the J gene TRBJ2-2; a weak D match, TRBD2 (7 bases). The CDR3 length is 15 residues. V was shortened by 4 bases and J by 0 bases, with 10 bases between the two germline ends. Germline V lookup: CDR1 SGHRS, CDR2 YFSETQ. CDR3 protein: CASSRGATNTGELFF. CDR3 nucleotide sequence: TGCGCCAGCAGCCGGGGGGCAACGAACACCGGGGAGCTGTTTTTT.

The rearrangement uses TRBV5-8 and TRBJ2-3, with D possibly matching TRBD2 (6 bases). V lost 1 base to trimming and J lost 4 bases, with 19 bases between them. This CDR3 has 17 residues. Germline CDR1 and CDR2: SGHTS and YDEGEE. Written as DNA, the CDR3 is TGTGCCAGCAGCTTGCTGCTGCTAGCGCGGGACGCAGATACGCAGTATTTT. Translating gives CASSLLLLARDADTQYF.

This clone came up a few times. This chain joins TRBV4-3 and TRBJ2-3; TRBD2 aligns across 10 bases. CDR1 LGHNA and CDR2 YSLEER come from the germline V gene. CDR3 length: 16 amino acids. The V gene end was trimmed by 5 bases and the J gene end by 2 bases; junction bases not matched to a gene: 7. The CDR3 DNA reads TGCGCCAGCAGCGCCGTTAGCGGGGGGCACACAGATACGCAGTATTTT. Translating gives CASSAVSGGHTDTQYF.